This is a list of T cell receptor beta chains from one sample in a study of blood T cell repertoires in COVID-19. Assay used: immunoSEQ multiplex PCR; TCRdb lists only in-frame clones, some missing. Of under 150,000 clones listed, 85% are singletons. Sequencing used peripheral blood. Receptor source: a human donor in a cohort sampled during active COVID-19. Both conserved end residues are part of each CDR3. D genes are given only for firm matches. Expanded clones get a size class; other rows say once, few or many, or leave the size out.

NA,NA,TRBJ2-1,TRBV27,TGTGCCAGCAGCCCCGTCCTGACTAGTGCGGATGAGCAGTTCTTC,CASSPVLTSADEQFF
NA,TRBD1,TRBJ2-7,TRBV27,TGTGCCAGCAGTTTATCGGGGACAGGGGGAGTATACGAGCAGTACTTC,CASSLSGTGGVYEQYF
NA,TRBD1,TRBJ1-2,TRBV3-1/TRBV3-2,TGTGCCAGCAGCCAAGGATGTGTGGTTTCGGACAGGGGTGGCTACACCTTC,CASSQGCVVSDRGGYTF
NA,NA,TRBJ1-4,TRBV7-8,TGTGCCAGCAGCCCCAAAGGTGGACTAGGAGAAGAAAAACTGTTTTTT,CASSPKGGLGEEKLFF
NA,NA,TRBJ2-2,TRBV3-1/TRBV3-2,TGTGCCAGCAGCCAAGGGGGAGGAGACAGACCGAACACCGGGGAGCTGTTTTTT,CASSQGGGDRPNTGELFF
NA,TRBD1,TRBJ1-1,TRBV30,TGTGCCTGGAGGGCTGACAGGGGGCACACTGAAGCTTTCTTT,CAWRADRGHTEAFF
once,TRBD2,TRBJ2-3,TRBV5-5,TGTGCCAGCATCAAGACTAGCTTGGCAGATACGCAGTATTTT,CASIKTSLADTQYF
once,TRBD1,TRBJ1-6,TRBV6-6,TGTGCCAGCAGTTACTCGAGGGACAGGGGTTTCACCCTCCACTTT,CASSYSRDRGFTLHF
NA,TRBD1,TRBJ1-5,TRBV4-1,TGCGCCAGCAGCCACCCGGGACAGGGGGCCCTACAGCCCCAGCATTTT,CASSHPGQGALQPQHF
NA,NA,TRBJ1-2,TRBV7-9,TGTGCCAGCAGCTTGTCTCTAGACAGATCCTTCTATGGCTACACCTTC,CASSLSLDRSFYGYTF
NA,TRBD2,TRBJ2-3,TRBV6-2/TRBV6-3,TGTGCCAGCAGTTACACTCGGGGGGGGGTGCCAGATACGCAGTATTTT,CASSYTRGGVPDTQYF
NA,TRBD1,TRBJ1-3,TRBV15,TGTGCCACCAGCAGAGATCGGGGACAGGGAGGAAACACCATATATTTT,CATSRDRGQGGNTIYF
NA,TRBD2,TRBJ2-3,TRBV11-2,TGTGCCAGCAGCCGCCCCCCGGGGGGTAGCGGCACAGATACGCAGTATTTT,CASSRPPGGSGTDTQYF
NA,TRBD2,TRBJ2-1,TRBV7-2,TGTGCCAGCAGCGGGGGACTAGCGGGCGCGTACAATGAGCAGTTCTTC,CASSGGLAGAYNEQFF
NA,TRBD2,TRBJ2-7,TRBV12-3/TRBV12-4,TGTGCCAGCAGGCCGGGACTAGCGCCCGAGCAGTACTTC,CASRPGLAPEQYF
NA,TRBD1,TRBJ1-3,TRBV25-1,TGTGCCAGCAGCGCACGTTGGACAGGGGGTTCTGGAAACACCATATATTTT,CASSARWTGGSGNTIYF
once,NA,TRBJ2-1,TRBV5-6,TGTGCCAGCAGCCTAGGATTTAGCGCCTACTCCTACAATGAGCAGTTCTTC,CASSLGFSAYSYNEQFF
NA,TRBD2,TRBJ2-3,TRBV6-5,TGTGCCAGCAGTTACTCTAGCGGGGGAGCAGCGGATACGCAGTATTTT,CASSYSSGGAADTQYF
once,TRBD2,TRBJ2-2,TRBV19,TGTGCCAGTAGTTTGCTAGGAGCGGGGGCGAACACCGGGGAGCTGTTTTTT,CASSLLGAGANTGELFF
few,TRBD1,TRBJ1-3,TRBV3-1/TRBV3-2,TGTGCCAGCAGCCATGGGGACAGGGGGTCTGGAAACACCATATATTTT,CASSHGDRGSGNTIYF
NA,NA,TRBJ2-2,TRBV6-5,TGTGCCAGCGGACGATCCCCCGGGGGCGGGGAGCTGTTTTTT,CASGRSPGGGELFF
NA,NA,TRBJ1-5,TRBV28,TGTGCCAGCAGTTTATCACGAGTGGCCGGGAGAAATCAGCCCCAGCATTTT,CASSLSRVAGRNQPQHF
NA,NA,TRBJ1-2,TRBV15,TGTGCCACCAGCAGGGACACAGGGTTATATGGCTACACCTTC,CATSRDTGLYGYTF
NA,TRBD2,TRBJ2-1,TRBV7-3,TGTGCCAGCAGCTTAGACGGGGGGGGATACAATGAGCAGTTCTTC,CASSLDGGGYNEQFF
NA,NA,TRBJ1-6,TRBV15,TGTGCCACCAGCAGAGATATGGGGGCTAATTCACCCCTCCACTTT,CATSRDMGANSPLHF
once,TRBD2,TRBJ2-1,TRBV30,TGTGCCTGGCTAGCGGGGGGCTCCTACAATGAGCAGTTCTTC,CAWLAGGSYNEQFF
NA,NA,TRBJ1-3,TRBV5-4,TGTGCCAGCAGCTTGGAGGCGGGGGCGCGTGGAAACACCATATATTTT,CASSLEAGARGNTIYF
NA,NA,TRBJ2-7,TRBV7-9,TGTGCCAGCAGCCCCCAGGGGCTTGCCTACGAGCAGTACTTC,CASSPQGLAYEQYF
few,NA,TRBJ1-6,TRBV12-5,TGTGCTAGTGGCCCACAACAGGATTCACCCCTCCACTTT,CASGPQQDSPLHF
NA,TRBD2,TRBJ2-7,TRBV6-6,TGTGCCAGCAGTCCGGGGACTAGCGGGGGATACTACGAGCAGTACTTC,CASSPGTSGGYYEQYF
few,NA,TRBJ2-7,TRBV7-9,TGTGCCAGCAGCTTAATCCCGGGAGACGAGCAGTACTTC,CASSLIPGDEQYF
NA,NA,TRBJ2-7,TRBV28,TGTGCCAGCAGTCGAAGGGGGGGACCCGAGCAGTACTTC,CASSRRGGPEQYF
few,NA,TRBJ1-5,TRBV2,TGTGCCAGCCGACGGGACAATCAGCCCCAGCATTTT,CASRRDNQPQHF
NA,NA,TRBJ1-6,TRBV5-8,TGTGCCAGCCAAAAGGGGAATCGGCCGGGCTCCTATAATTCACCCCTCCACTTT,CASQKGNRPGSYNSPLHF
NA,TRBD1,TRBJ2-2,TRBV10-3,TGTGCCATCAGTGACACCCGAGACAGGGGCAACACCGGGGAGCTGTTTTTT,CAISDTRDRGNTGELFF
once,NA,TRBJ2-7,TRBV6-5,TGTGCCAGCAGTTCCCTAACGACAGACCGACAGCAGTACTTC,CASSSLTTDRQQYF
NA,NA,TRBJ1-2,TRBV6-5,TGTGCCAGCAGTTACTCGATAGCGGGGGCGGGTGGCTACACCTTC,CASSYSIAGAGGYTF
NA,NA,TRBJ1-1,TRBV7-2,TGTGCCAGCAGCTTCGTCGGGGGGAACACTGAAGCTTTCTTT,CASSFVGGNTEAFF
NA,NA,TRBJ1-2,TRBV4-3,TGCGCCAGCAGCCAAGCTTGGACACTATATGGCTACACCTTC,CASSQAWTLYGYTF
NA,NA,TRBJ2-3,TRBV9,TGTGCCAGCAGAAGGGGGGGGTCGGGCACAGATACGCAGTATTTT,CASRRGGSGTDTQYF
NA,TRBD2,TRBJ2-3,TRBV10-1,TGCGCCAGCAGTGAGGCGCGGGGGGGCATGGATACGCAGTATTTT,CASSEARGGMDTQYF
NA,NA,TRBJ2-3,TRBV28,TGTGCCAGCAGTTCTACCGGACTCACGAGGGCAGATACGCAGTATTTT,CASSSTGLTRADTQYF
NA,TRBD1,TRBJ1-1,TRBV4-2,TGTGCCAGCAGCCACCGACAGGGAACCATGAACACTGAAGCTTTCTTT,CASSHRQGTMNTEAFF
NA,TRBD1,TRBJ1-1,TRBV3-1/TRBV3-2,TGTGCCAGCAGCCGGACAGGCCGGAACACTGAAGCTTTCTTT,CASSRTGRNTEAFF
NA,NA,TRBJ1-1,TRBV19,TGTGCCAGTAGTATCCGCAGGGGAGGGACTGAAGCTTTCTTT,CASSIRRGGTEAFF
NA,TRBD2,TRBJ2-1,TRBV4-3,TGCGCCAGCAGCCAAGAGCCGGCGGGGGGGCGCAATGAGCAGTTCTTC,CASSQEPAGGRNEQFF
NA,NA,TRBJ2-5,TRBV6-5,TGTGCCAGCAGCCAAGGGCGAGGGGAGACCCAGTACTTC,CASSQGRGETQYF
NA,TRBD1,TRBJ1-5,TRBV19,TGTGCCAGTAGTATGTCAGGGGGACAGCCCCAGCATTTT,CASSMSGGQPQHF
few,TRBD1,TRBJ2-4,TRBV2,TGTGCCAGCAGTGCGAGACAGGGTCCCGCCAAAAACATTCAGTACTTC,CASSARQGPAKNIQYF